The rows below give T cell receptor beta chains drawn from one sample of a study of cytomegalovirus exposure and HLA in healthy donors. The protocol was immunoSEQ multiplex PCR, while the TCRdb copy is restricted to in-frame clones and leaves out a portion. The sample includes 70,000 to 95,000 clones, 78% of them seen just once. Sequencing was done on a sample of PBMCs. The receptors were sampled from a man aged 40-55 years in good health and CMV-seronegative. CDR3s include the opening cysteine and the closing phenylalanine or tryptophan. For some rows the clone size is stated as once, few or many, or as a class when expanded; others skip it.

clone_size: -
v_call: TRBV28
j_call: TRBJ2-7
cdr3_aa: CASSFFARDREQYF

clone_size: -
v_call: TRBV28
j_call: TRBJ2-3
cdr3_aa: CASRPGPRGGDTQYF

clone_size: -
v_call: TRBV28
j_call: TRBJ1-1
cdr3_aa: CASSLLRGFGAFF

clone_size: -
v_call: TRBV28
j_call: TRBJ2-4
cdr3_aa: CASAGQRNIQYF

clone_size: -
v_call: TRBV19
j_call: TRBJ2-3
cdr3_aa: CASSIVSGRATDTQYF

clone_size: -
v_call: TRBV5-1
j_call: TRBJ1-2
cdr3_aa: CASSSRTGGVYGYTF

clone_size: few
v_call: TRBV7-6
j_call: TRBJ2-7
cdr3_aa: CASSLEPITGTSGLEQYF

clone_size: -
v_call: TRBV7-2
j_call: TRBJ2-5
cdr3_aa: CASSFSEETQYF

clone_size: -
v_call: TRBV5-1
j_call: TRBJ1-3
cdr3_aa: CASMPGDLGNTIYF

clone_size: -
v_call: TRBV5-1
j_call: TRBJ2-7
cdr3_aa: CASSFTTTSGTYEQYF

clone_size: -
v_call: TRBV10-1
j_call: TRBJ2-7
cdr3_aa: CASSESALTEQYF

clone_size: -
v_call: TRBV4-1
j_call: TRBJ1-5
cdr3_aa: CASSPWTDGPQHF

clone_size: -
v_call: TRBV7-6
j_call: TRBJ1-3
cdr3_aa: CASSPAALRDSKTEGNTIYF

clone_size: once
v_call: TRBV9
j_call: TRBJ1-1
cdr3_aa: CASSAQQKNTEAFF

clone_size: -
v_call: TRBV5-1
j_call: TRBJ2-5
cdr3_aa: CASSLQGRDQETQYF

clone_size: -
v_call: TRBV14
j_call: TRBJ2-1
cdr3_aa: CASSQGGTGGLNEQFF

clone_size: -
v_call: TRBV6-4
j_call: TRBJ2-1
cdr3_aa: CASREGVGGSSEQFF

clone_size: -
v_call: TRBV11-2
j_call: TRBJ1-2
cdr3_aa: CASSRTEGLYGYTF

clone_size: -
v_call: TRBV25-1
j_call: TRBJ1-5
cdr3_aa: CASSANPGGHQPQHF

clone_size: -
v_call: TRBV28
j_call: TRBJ1-1
cdr3_aa: CASSLGGTGLNTEAFF

clone_size: -
v_call: TRBV18
j_call: TRBJ1-1
cdr3_aa: CASSRRGSGLKNTEAFF

clone_size: -
v_call: TRBV7-3
j_call: TRBJ2-3
cdr3_aa: CASSLAHSTPDTQYF

clone_size: -
v_call: TRBV7-9
j_call: TRBJ2-3
cdr3_aa: CASSLLQGASDTQYF

clone_size: -
v_call: TRBV28
j_call: TRBJ2-1
cdr3_aa: CASTLTGSSYNEQFF